This entry lists 10 T cell receptor beta chains sequenced from one sample in a study of cytomegalovirus exposure and HLA in healthy donors. Profiled with immunoSEQ multiplex PCR; TCRdb holds only in-frame clones, not every one. The sample includes about 360,000 clones, roughly 89% of them seen just once. What was sequenced was PBMCs. The receptors shown here come from a woman younger than 35 in good health and CMV-seronegative.

This clone was observed once. CDR3 loop: CASSLLGTGVYVDGYTF. CDR3 DNA: TGTGCCAGCAGCTTACTCGGGACAGGGGTTTATGTGGATGGCTACACCTTC. The chain combines TRBV5-6 with TRBJ1-2, with 10 bases identical to TRBD1. The CDR3 contains 17 residues. Germline V gene data show CDR1 as SGHDT and CDR2 as YYEEEE. The V gene end was trimmed by 2 bases and the J gene end by 6 bases; junction bases not matched to a gene: 13. The variable domain in full, with the rest retrieved from reference TRBV5-6 and TRBJ1-2, is DAGVTQSPTHLIKTRGQQVTLRCSPKSGHDTVSWYQQALGQGPQFIFQYYEEEERQRGNFPDRFSGHQFPNYSSELNVNALLLGDSALYLCASSLLGTGVYVDGYTFGSGTRLTVV.

V and J are TRBV7-2 and TRBJ2-1; possible D gene TRBD2, 6 bases. V was cut by 5 bases and J by 5 bases, with 19 bases left in between. Germline lookup yields CDR1 SGHTA and CDR2 FQGNSA. CDR3 length equals 16 residues. CDR3 in amino acids: CASSPTSGVSHNEQFF. The CDR3 region has the DNA TGTGCCAGCAGCCCCACATCGGGAGTTAGCCACAATGAGCAGTTCTTC.

Here the CDR3 reads CASSQGAASGRGNEQFF. In nucleotides, the CDR3 is TGCGCCAGCAGCCAAGGGGCGGCTAGCGGGAGAGGGAATGAGCAGTTCTTC. J is TRBJ2-1 and V is TRBV4-1, with 10 bases fitting TRBD2. CDR3 length: 17 residues. V lost 1 base to trimming and J lost 7 bases; unmatched junction nucleotides: 10. From germline, CDR1 is MGHRA and CDR2 YSYEKL.

V usage is TRBV11-2 and J usage is TRBJ1-3; 10 bases align to TRBD1. The CDR3 consists of 15 residues. V lost 5 bases, J lost 5 bases, and 6 bases stayed unmatched. Looked up from germline, CDR1 is SGHAT and CDR2 is FQNNGV. The CDR3: CASSPGTGVRNTIYF. In DNA form, the CDR3 reads TGTGCCAGCAGCCCCGGGACAGGGGTACGAAACACCATATATTTT.

V gene TRBV5-6 combines with J gene TRBJ2-1; D not certain. Germline CDR1 SGHDT, CDR2 YYEEEE. The CDR3 length is 16 residues. Trimming took 0 bases from V and 0 from J, leaving 10 bases between them. The CDR3 DNA reads as TGTGCCAGCAGCTTGGATTCCCTGAGCTCCTACAATGAGCAGTTCTTC. The encoded protein is CASSLDSLSSYNEQFF.

The chain uses TRBV6-5 and TRBJ2-2; no clear D. With 2 bases removed from V and 0 bases from J, the gap between germline ends came to 10 bases. CDR1 is MNHEY and CDR2 is SVGAGI in the germline V gene. This CDR3 contains 16 residues. Here the CDR3 DNA reads TGTGCCAGCAGTTACCCCCGCAGGCCGAACACCGGGGAGCTGTTTTTT. Protein: CASSYPRRPNTGELFF.

On this clone: This specimen includes other DNA sequences encoding the same CDR3. V usage is TRBV27 and J usage is TRBJ2-3; D is unresolved. Germline lookup yields CDR1 MNHEY and CDR2 SMNVEV (reference sequence). V was pared by 4 bases and J by 5 bases, with 4 bases between. This CDR3 region has 11 residues. The CDR3 coding sequence is TGTGCCAGCAGTTCCTTAGATACGCAGTATTTT. Residues: CASSSLDTQYF.

This clone was seen only once. This chain uses TRBV28 with TRBJ1-2; D gene ambiguous. The V end was cut by 6 bases, the J end by 2 bases, with 16 bases between. The CDR3 is made up of 15 amino acids. From germline, CDR1 is MDHEN and CDR2 SYDVKM. The CDR3 here is CASSSTLRLNYGYTF. The CDR3 nucleotides read TGTGCCAGCAGCTCCACCCTAAGACTAAACTATGGCTACACCTTC.

The chain employs TRBV28 and TRBJ2-7, with TRBD1 matching over 7 bases. The V gene end was trimmed by 6 bases and the J gene end by 4 bases; junction bases not matched to a gene: 6. Germline CDR1 MDHEN, CDR2 SYDVKM. The CDR3 is 13 residues long. The CDR3 loop reads CASSATGKYEQYF. DNA of the CDR3: TGTGCCAGCAGCGCGACAGGGAAATACGAGCAGTACTTC. The full variable domain, its missing parts supplied by reference TRBV28 and TRBJ2-7, is DVKVTQSSRYLVKRTGEKVFLECVQDMDHENMFWYRQDPGLGLRLIYFSYDVKMKEKGDIPEGYSVSREKKERFSLILESASTNQTSMYLCASSATGKYEQYFGPGTRLTVT.

V and J are TRBV7-9 and TRBJ2-2, with D possibly TRBD2 on 5 matching bases. Per the germline V gene, CDR1 is SEHNR and CDR2 is FQNEAQ (reference sequence). V was clipped by 1 base and J by 0 bases, with 9 bases between them. CDR3 length: 16 residues. The CDR3 bases are TGTGCCAGCAGCTTAGTAGGACTGTCGAACACCGGGGAGCTGTTTTTT. It translates to CASSLVGLSNTGELFF.